Following are 15 T cell receptor beta chains from one sample sequenced in a study of blood T cell repertoires in COVID-19. This table comes from immunoSEQ multiplex PCR, and its TCRdb copy is limited to in-frame clones, with some not included. The sample has about 670,000 clones, around 89% seen once. Sequencing was done on a sample of peripheral blood. The receptor set was obtained from a woman aged 18-29 years with acute or convalescent COVID-19.

The chain recombines TRBV5-1 with TRBJ1-1, with 8 bases fitting TRBD1. CDR3 size: 16 residues. With 4 bases clipped from V and 5 bases from J, the junction kept 13 bases outside the gene matches. Germline loops: CDR1 SGHRS, CDR2 YFSETQ. This chain's CDR3 is CASSLGQGRGWTEAFF. The CDR3 DNA reads TGCGCCAGCAGCCTCGGACAGGGAAGGGGATGGACTGAAGCTTTCTTT.

The chain carries TRBV5-6 and TRBJ2-5; 7 bases map to TRBD2. There are 16 residues in the CDR3. V was clipped by 2 bases and J by 2 bases; unmatched bases: 9. Germline-derived CDR1 and CDR2 are SGHDT and YYEEEE. CDR3: CASSFFARGEQETQYF. CDR3 sequence (DNA): TGTGCCAGCAGCTTTTTCGCCCGGGGGGAGCAAGAGACCCAGTACTTC.

The CDR3 protein is CASSAHLSGGTEAFF. The CDR3 region has the DNA TGTGCCAGCAGCGCCCACTTATCAGGGGGCACTGAAGCTTTCTTT. The V gene is TRBV9, the J gene TRBJ1-1; TRBD1 matches 7 bases. The CDR3 sequence is 15 residues long. The V and J ends lost 3 bases and 4 bases, in that order; junction bases with no gene match: 9. In germline, CDR1 is SGDLS, CDR2 YYNGEE.

This clone was observed a few times. This chain links TRBV5-1 with TRBJ1-6, with D perhaps TRBD1 (5 bases). Trimming shortened V by 5 bases and J by 5 bases, and 14 bases separated the two germline ends. The CDR3 is made up of 15 amino acids. Germline lookup yields CDR1 SGHRS and CDR2 YFSETQ. This CDR3 reads CASSRAGTDNSPLHF. CDR3 DNA: TGCGCCAGCAGTCGGGCGGGGACGGATAATTCACCCCTCCACTTT.

The V and J genes are TRBV6-5 and TRBJ1-6; 7 nucleotides line up with TRBD1. The CDR3 sequence is 14 residues long. After removal of 2 bases from V and 9 bases from J, the junction contained 4 bases not matched to a gene. CDR1 is MNHEY and CDR2 is SVGAGI in the germline V gene. CDR3 sequence: CASSYESGGSPLHF. CDR3 nucleotides: TGTGCCAGCAGTTACGAGTCAGGGGGTTCACCCCTCCACTTT.

This chain links TRBV11-3 with TRBJ2-3; 9 nucleotides agree with TRBD2. This CDR3 comprises 16 residues. The junction had 5 bases not matched to a gene; V was cut back by 4 bases and J by 0 bases. The germline CDR1 and CDR2 sequences are SGHNT and YENEEA. Written as DNA, the CDR3 is TGTGCCAGCAGCTCCCGGACTAGCGCTAGCACAGATACGCAGTATTTT. It is translated as CASSSRTSASTDTQYF.

The V gene is TRBV5-1, the J gene TRBJ2-7; 7 nucleotides line up with TRBD1. Trimming took 4 bases from V and 6 from J; bases not matched to a gene: 4. The CDR3 sequence is 12 residues long. Germline V gene sequence: CDR1 SGHRS, CDR2 YFSETQ. The CDR3 is CASSLGQAEQYF. Written as DNA, the CDR3 is TGCGCCAGCAGCCTCGGACAGGCCGAGCAGTACTTC.

This clone was counted between two and nine times. The chain links TRBV3-1 (or the pseudogene TRBV3-2) to TRBJ2-1, with D maybe TRBD1 (6 bases). Germline V gene sequence: CDR1 LGHDT, CDR2 YNNKEL (reference sequence). V lost 4 bases and J lost 2, with 12 bases in between. The CDR3 extends over 15 amino acids. The CDR3 region has the DNA TGTGCCAGCAGCCCAGGGGCGGTGCCCTACAATGAGCAGTTCTTC. Its protein product is CASSPGAVPYNEQFF.

This rearrangement joins TRBV29-1 to TRBJ1-2; TRBD1 agrees at 8 bases. Germline trimming cut 4 bases from V and 1 base from J; bases unmatched to any gene: 8. The CDR3 covers 15 residues. CDR1 is SQVTM, CDR2 ANQGSEA, per germline. The CDR3 loop is CSVGGTGGFNYGYTF. The CDR3 DNA is TGCAGCGTTGGTGGGACAGGCGGTTTTAACTATGGCTACACCTTC.

The chain employs TRBV30 and TRBJ2-3, with 10 positions matching TRBD2. The germline V gene has CDR1 GTSNPN and CDR2 SVGIG (reference sequence). The J segment lost 8 bases and the V segment lost 0 bases, leaving 11 bases of the junction unmatched. The CDR3 covers 16 residues. The CDR3 loop reads CAWSVVLAGTGGTQYF. In DNA, the CDR3 is TGTGCCTGGAGTGTCGTACTAGCGGGGACTGGGGGTACGCAGTATTTT.

The rearrangement links TRBV7-9 to TRBJ2-7; 8 bases are a match to TRBD1. The germline V gene encodes CDR1 SEHNR and CDR2 FQNEAQ (reference sequence). CDR3 size: 15 residues. The junction had 8 bases not matched to a gene; V was cut back by 4 bases and J by 3 bases. CDR3 DNA sequence: TGTGCCAGCAGCTCCCGACAGGGGATGGTCTACGAGCAGTACTTC. It codes for CASSSRQGMVYEQYF.

This clone was recorded once. The J gene is TRBJ1-2, the V gene TRBV14; D is perhaps TRBD1 (6 bases). Germline lookup yields CDR1 SGHDN and CDR2 FVKESK. This CDR3 has 14 residues. Trimming took off 4 bases at V and 4 bases at J, with 13 bases between the two ends. CDR3 DNA sequence: TGTGCCAGCAGCCCAGGAGGACAGTCCTATGGCTACACCTTC. It specifies CASSPGGQSYGYTF.

A remark on this clone: At the DNA level, this CDR3 is encoded by other sequences in the same sample as well. The chain links TRBV4-3 to TRBJ2-1, with unresolved D. Germline V gene sequence: CDR1 LGHNA, CDR2 YSLEER. The CDR3 is 15 residues long. The ends were cut back, 0 bases at V and 0 bases at J, with 6 bases in the middle. The CDR3 sequence: CASSQDRSSYNEQFF. In DNA, the CDR3 is TGCGCCAGCAGCCAAGATAGGAGCTCCTACAATGAGCAGTTCTTC.

This chain joins TRBV6-6 and TRBJ1-1, with TRBD1 as a possible D gene (5 bases). Deletions cut 3 bases from V and 4 bases from J, with 15 bases between. This CDR3 spans 15 amino acids. The V gene's germline CDR1 is MNHNY and CDR2 SVGAGI (reference sequence). CDR3 DNA sequence: TGTGCCAGCAGTTATGGCGGGGGATCGGTCACTGAAGCTTTCTTT. Translating gives CASSYGGGSVTEAFF.

The rearrangement links TRBV28 to TRBJ1-4, with a tentative D call TRBD1 (5 bases). Germline values: CDR1 MDHEN, CDR2 SYDVKM. This CDR3 region has 14 residues. Trimming cost V 6 bases and J 10 bases, with 18 bases left between them. CDR3 nucleotide sequence: TGTGCCAGCAGCCCCCCCGGGGGGAGGCGAAAACTGTTTTTT. Residues: CASSPPGGRRKLFF.